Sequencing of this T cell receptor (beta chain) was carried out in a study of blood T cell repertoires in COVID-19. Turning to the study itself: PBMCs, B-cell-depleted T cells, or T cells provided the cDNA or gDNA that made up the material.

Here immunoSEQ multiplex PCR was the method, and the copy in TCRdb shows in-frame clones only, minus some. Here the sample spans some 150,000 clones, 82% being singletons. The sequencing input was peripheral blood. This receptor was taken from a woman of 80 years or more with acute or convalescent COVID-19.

CDR3 in DNA: TGTGCCAGCAGTCCGGGTCCTCACCGTACCGTAAATGAAAAACTGTTTTTT. The encoded protein is CASSPGPHRTVNEKLFF. The chain has TRBV2 and TRBJ1-4; no clear D. CDR1 and CDR2 from the germline V gene are SNHLY and FYNNEI. The CDR3 totals 17 residues. Trimming stripped 5 bases from V and 5 bases from J, with 21 bases between.